These T cell receptor beta chains were read from a single sample in a study of vaccination and CD4 T cells after COVID-19. TCRdb processed the PCR reads anew with MiXCR; each CDR3 protein has one entry. This table holds tens of thousands of distinct CDR3 sequences, 51% found once. Sequenced material: CD4+ T cells from blood, taken before SARS-CoV-2 vaccination. These receptors all stem from a human donor who had recovered from COVID-19. Each CDR3 is given with its conserved first and last residue. A D gene is named only where the DNA matches it firmly. Clone size appears in some rows only: once, few, many, or a class for an expanded clone.

v_call,cdr3_length,j_call,d_call,clone_size,cdr3_aa,cdr3_nt
TRBV20-1,13,TRBJ1-1,-,-,CSAPSGGWTEAFF,TGCAGTGCCCCGAGTGGGGGCTGGACTGAAGCTTTCTTT
TRBV5-6,17,TRBJ2-7,TRBD2,once,CASSSLPRGTPTHEQYF,TGTGCCAGCAGCTCCTTACCGCGGGGGACCCCTACCCACGAGCAGTACTTC
TRBV20-1,13,TRBJ2-1,TRBD1,-,CSARGQVYNEQFF,TGCAGTGCTCGGGGACAGGTCTACAATGAGCAGTTCTTC
TRBV6-1,17,TRBJ2-1,TRBD2,few,CASSPRLAGGPRNEQFF,TGTGCCAGCAGTCCCAGACTAGCGGGAGGGCCAAGGAATGAGCAGTTCTTC
TRBV2,13,TRBJ1-6,-,-,CASSEARGSPLHF,TGTGCCAGCAGTGAGGCTCGAGGCTCACCCCTCCACTTT
TRBV28,14,TRBJ1-5,-,-,CASVGQYSNQPQHF,TGTGCCAGCGTCGGGCAGTATAGCAATCAGCCCCAGCATTTT
TRBV6-1,13,TRBJ2-3,-,-,CASRIGTTDTQYF,TGTGCCAGCAGAATAGGGACCACAGATACGCAGTATTTT
TRBV2,12,TRBJ1-6,-,few,CASRDYNSPLHF,TGTGCCAGCAGGGATTATAATTCACCCCTCCACTTT
TRBV20-1,15,TRBJ2-3,-,few,CSAIGGPGSTDTQYF,TGCAGTGCTATAGGGGGACCTGGAAGCACAGATACGCAGTATTTT
TRBV7-6,11,TRBJ2-5,-,-,CANSSKETQYF,TGTGCCAACTCAAGTAAAGAGACCCAGTACTTC
TRBV28,16,TRBJ2-7,TRBD2,few,CASSSGTSGRFHEQYF,TGTGCCAGCAGTTCAGGGACTAGCGGGAGGTTTCACGAGCAGTACTTC
TRBV11-2,15,TRBJ2-7,TRBD2,-,CASSSASGWGTKQYF,TGTGCCAGCAGCTCGGCTAGCGGATGGGGGACGAAGCAGTACTTC
TRBV7-2,13,TRBJ1-5,-,few,CASSLDRDQPQHF,TGTGCCAGCAGCTTAGATAGGGATCAGCCCCAGCATTTT
TRBV20-1,15,TRBJ2-5,TRBD2,-,CSAGHGTSGREAQYF,TGCAGTGCTGGGCACGGGACTAGCGGGAGAGAGGCCCAGTACTTC
TRBV7-9,12,TRBJ1-2,TRBD1,once,CASSNDRGGYTF,TGTGCCAGCAGCAACGACAGGGGTGGCTACACCTTC
TRBV2,16,TRBJ2-1,-,-,CASSDSAGPSYNEQFF,TGTGCCAGCAGTGACTCGGCGGGACCCTCCTACAATGAGCAGTTCTTC
TRBV6-1,14,TRBJ2-5,-,-,CASSERQTQETQYF,TGTGCCAGCAGTGAGCGTCAGACACAAGAGACCCAGTACTTC
TRBV20-1,13,TRBJ1-5,-,-,CSAESEVNQPQHF,TGCAGTGCCGAGAGTGAGGTAAATCAGCCCCAGCATTTT
TRBV20-1,18,TRBJ1-6,TRBD1,-,CSARPTPLTGSWNSPLHF,TGCAGTGCTAGACCAACCCCGCTGACAGGGTCGTGGAATTCACCCCTCCACTTT
TRBV30,15,TRBJ2-3,-,-,CAWSGSAFSTDTQYF,TGTGCCTGGAGCGGGAGCGCCTTTAGCACAGATACGCAGTATTTT
TRBV6-1,12,TRBJ1-2,TRBD1,-,CATGTGGWGYTF,TGTGCCACGGGGACAGGGGGCTGGGGCTACACCTTC
TRBV6-2/TRBV6-3,13,TRBJ2-5,-,few,CASRETTQETQYF,TGTGCCTCACGCGAGACTACACAAGAGACCCAGTACTTC
TRBV6-2/TRBV6-3,16,TRBJ1-1,TRBD1,-,CASSYSPRTGNTKAFF,TGTGCCAGCAGTTACTCCCCGAGGACAGGGAACACTAAAGCTTTCTTT
TRBV18,13,TRBJ1-5,-,-,CASSPQGDRPQHF,TGTGCCAGCTCACCACAGGGGGATCGGCCCCAGCATTTT